Below are 21 T cell receptor beta chains sequenced from a single sample in a study of human T cells and chemical hapten exposure. Via MiXCR, TCRdb re-called the RACE reads, giving one row per CDR3 protein. The profile shows some 79,000 distinct CDR3 sequences, roughly 10% of them singletons. As for time point: patch test 3, about 24 weeks after DPC sensitization. Treatment meaning: therapeutic diphenylcyclopropenone sensitization with weekly scalp DPC. This material consisted of whole blood, taken in connection with sensitization to the hapten diphenylcyclopropenone (DPC). The receptor source for this set is a woman between 45 and 65 years old with alopecia areata. Some clones in this sample may be carry-over from other donors' samples.

This clonotype was observed a handful of times. This chain joins TRBV3-1 and TRBJ2-1; 8 bases align to TRBD2. Unmatched junction bases numbered 4, after V lost 4 bases and J lost 2 bases. CDR1 is LGHDT, CDR2 YNNKEL, per germline (reference sequence). This CDR3 contains 15 residues. CDR3: CASSPGRAPYNEQFF. CDR3 in DNA: TGTGCCAGCAGCCCCGGGAGGGCGCCCTACAATGAGCAGTTCTTC.

This clonotype was recorded a few times. V usage is TRBV12-3 or TRBV12-4 and J usage is TRBJ2-7; D may be TRBD2 (6 bases). The CDR3 is 14 amino acids. The V end lost 7 bases, the J end lost 4 bases, and 17 bases lay between the germline ends. In nucleotides, the CDR3 is TGTGCCAGCACCCTTTGGGGGAGGCAATACGAGCAGTACTTC. This gives the protein CASTLWGRQYEQYF.

This clonotype has just a few counts. This chain connects TRBV2 to TRBJ2-3; D ambiguous. Between the trimmed V and J ends, which lost 6 bases and 0 bases, there was a span of 10 bases. Germline assignment: CDR1 SNHLY and CDR2 FYNNEI. The CDR3 covers 14 residues. Written as DNA, the CDR3 is TGTGCCAGCAGACCAATGACTAGCACAGATACGCAGTATTTT. Its protein product is CASRPMTSTDTQYF.

This clonotype was counted ten times or more. V gene TRBV7-9 combines with J gene TRBJ1-1; D gene ambiguous. V was shortened by 2 bases and J by 1 base, with 8 bases between the two germline ends. The CDR3 consists of 14 residues. In germline, CDR1 is SEHNR, CDR2 FQNEAQ (reference sequence). This chain's CDR3 is CASSLYRQNTEAFF. DNA for the CDR3: TGTGCCAGCAGCTTATATCGACAGAACACTGAAGCTTTCTTT.

With regard to this clonotype: One end of the junction is discordant with germline, which a read error may explain. The chain combines TRBV3-1 with TRBJ1-2; D not resolved. The CDR3 spans 12 residues. CDR1 and CDR2 (germline): LGHDT, YNNKEL (reference sequence). The CDR3 coding sequence is TGTGCCAGCAGCCAAGATTCCTATAGCTACACCTTC. Its translation: CASSQDSYSYTF.

The chain joins TRBV3-1 to TRBJ1-2, with no clear D. CDR1 and CDR2 (germline): LGHDT, YNNKEL (reference sequence). Deletions cut 1 base from V and 8 bases from J, with 8 bases between. The length of the CDR3 is 12 residues. The CDR3 DNA reads TGTGCCAGCAGCCAAGCCCAGGTCGGCTACACCTTC. It specifies CASSQAQVGYTF.

This sequence joins TRBV29-1 and TRBJ2-2, with D hard to call. The CDR3 spans 18 residues. V lost 3 bases, J lost 0 bases, and 20 bases lay in between. Germline V gives CDR1 SQVTM, CDR2 ANQGSEA. CDR3 sequence (DNA): TGCAGCGTTGATGGGTTTAACGTGGGCCGGTCGAACACCGGGGAGCTGTTTTTT. Translated: CSVDGFNVGRSNTGELFF.

The chain carries TRBV19 and TRBJ2-7; TRBD1 aligns across 7 bases. The CDR3 covers 17 residues. Germline lookup yields CDR1 LNHDA and CDR2 SQIVND (reference sequence). Unmatched junction bases numbered 12, after V lost 3 bases and J lost 1 base. The CDR3 loop is CASSITGQGVPSYEQYF. CDR3 DNA: TGTGCCAGTAGTATCACTGGGCAGGGGGTGCCATCCTACGAGCAGTACTTC.

V usage is TRBV3-1 and J usage is TRBJ1-2; tentatively, D is TRBD1 (6 bases). This CDR3 comprises 12 residues. With 8 bases removed from V and 2 bases from J, the gap between germline ends came to 9 bases. The germline V gene has CDR1 LGHDT and CDR2 YNNKEL (reference sequence). CDR3 sequence: CASAQGNYGYTF. For the CDR3, the DNA is TGTGCCAGCGCTCAGGGGAACTATGGCTACACCTTC. Together with reference TRBV3-1 and TRBJ1-2, the CDR3 gives the full variable domain: DTAVSQTPKYLVTQMGNDKSIKCEQNLGHDTMYWYKQDSKKFLKIMFSYNNKELIINETVPNRFSPKSPDKAHLNLHINSLELGDSAVYFCASAQGNYGYTFGSGTRLTVV.

The chain employs TRBV9 and TRBJ2-1; the D is unclear. Germline-derived CDR1 and CDR2 are SGDLS and YYNGEE. CDR3 length: 16 amino acids. Trimming removed 0 bases at V and 0 bases at J, with 10 bases between. Here the CDR3 reads CASSVGFVGSYNEQFF. CDR3 coding DNA: TGTGCCAGCAGCGTAGGTTTCGTGGGCTCCTACAATGAGCAGTTCTTC.

The chain joins TRBV12-3 or TRBV12-4 to TRBJ1-4; 9 bases match TRBD1. The J segment lost 6 bases and the V segment lost 5 bases, leaving 7 bases of the junction unmatched. The CDR3 is made up of 15 amino acids. Here the CDR3 DNA reads TGTGCCAGCAGTCCCTGGACAGGGGTTCATGAAAAACTGTTTTTT. Translating it yields CASSPWTGVHEKLFF.

Ten or more counts support this clonotype. Its ends do not fully match the called genes, so a read error is possible. V is TRBV12-3 or TRBV12-4 and J is TRBJ1-3; D remains ambiguous. The CDR3 sequence is 14 residues long. This chain's CDR3 is CASRLGSSGNTIYF. CDR3 in DNA: TGTGCCAGCCGTTTGGGCTCTTCTGGAAACACCATATATTTT.

This clonotype occurred many times. The rearrangement joins TRBV2 to TRBJ2-1, with D unclear. The CDR3 has 10 amino acids. From germline, CDR1 is SNHLY and CDR2 FYNNEI. Trimming cost V 7 bases and J 6 bases, with 4 bases left between them. The CDR3 loop reads CASKGNEQFF. CDR3 DNA: TGTGCCAGCAAGGGCAATGAGCAGTTCTTC.

This clonotype was picked up many times. The J gene is TRBJ2-2, the V gene TRBV28; D remains unclear. The CDR3 sequence is 12 residues long. Germline CDR1 is MDHEN and CDR2 is SYDVKM. V dropped 8 bases and J dropped 6 bases, with 10 bases sitting between them. The CDR3 DNA reads TGTGCCAGCGGGGTGGTAGCCGGGGAGCTGTTTTTT. The encoded protein is CASGVVAGELFF.

The chain uses TRBV5-4 and TRBJ2-5; possible D gene TRBD1, 5 bases. Trimming pared 5 bases from V and 1 base from J, leaving 9 bases between. Germline V gives CDR1 SGHNT, CDR2 YYREEE (reference sequence). CDR3 length: 13 residues. CDR3 residues: CASRPTAQETQYF. CDR3 bases: TGTGCCAGCAGACCGACAGCCCAAGAGACCCAGTACTTC.

This clonotype was recorded many times. The gene calls are TRBV4-3 and TRBJ2-1, with TRBD2 matching over 12 bases. This CDR3 contains 18 residues. Germline V gene lookup returns CDR1 LGHNA and CDR2 YSLEER. Trimming cost V 0 bases and J 9 bases; bases outside gene matches: 12. CDR3: CASSQEAATSGRMSEQFF. The CDR3 DNA reads as TGCGCCAGCAGCCAAGAGGCCGCGACTAGCGGGAGAATGAGTGAGCAGTTCTTC.

There are many counts of this clonotype. The chain uses TRBV7-9 and TRBJ1-1, with D maybe TRBD1 (6 bases). CDR1 is SEHNR and CDR2 is FQNEAQ in the germline V gene (reference sequence). V was cut by 6 bases and J by 1 base, with 9 bases left in between. The CDR3 spans 13 residues. The CDR3 here is CASSLGANTEAFF. CDR3 DNA sequence: TGTGCCAGCAGTTTGGGGGCGAACACTGAAGCTTTCTTT.

The rearrangement joins TRBV6-1 to TRBJ2-7, with TRBD2 as a possible D gene (6 bases). Trimming left V 0 bases short and J 5 bases short, with 14 bases between. CDR1 and CDR2 from the germline V gene are MNHNS and SASEGT. The CDR3 has 15 amino acids. The CDR3 is CASSEAASAAHEQYF. The CDR3 bases are TGTGCCAGCAGTGAAGCGGCTAGCGCGGCCCACGAGCAGTACTTC.

V gene TRBV7-3 combines with J gene TRBJ1-2; 9 bases are a match to TRBD1. Germline CDR1 is SGHTA and CDR2 is FQGTGA. CDR3 length: 13 residues. V trimming: 0 bases; J trimming: 14 bases; junction bases outside the gene matches: 7. CDR3 DNA sequence: TGTGCCAGCAGCTTAACAGGGGGACAGGGACTGACCTTC. Its protein is CASSLTGGQGLTF.

The chain combines TRBV28 with TRBJ2-3, with TRBD2 identical over 12 bases. The CDR3 is 16 residues long. V lost 5 bases to trimming and J lost 2 bases; unmatched junction nucleotides: 5. The germline V gene has CDR1 MDHEN and CDR2 SYDVKM. The DNA for the CDR3 is TGTGCCAGCAGTAGTGGACTAGCGGGATTCACAGATACGCAGTATTTT. Its protein product is CASSSGLAGFTDTQYF.

This clonotype was seen just once. The chain employs TRBV6-2 or TRBV6-3 and TRBJ1-1; no firm D call. CDR3 length: 12 residues. Germline V gene data show CDR1 as MNHEY and CDR2 as SVGEGT. Trimming took off 6 bases at V and 5 bases at J, with 10 bases between the two ends. CDR3 DNA: TGTGCCAGCAGAAGGGAATCGACTGAAGCTTTCTTT. This translates into CASRRESTEAFF.